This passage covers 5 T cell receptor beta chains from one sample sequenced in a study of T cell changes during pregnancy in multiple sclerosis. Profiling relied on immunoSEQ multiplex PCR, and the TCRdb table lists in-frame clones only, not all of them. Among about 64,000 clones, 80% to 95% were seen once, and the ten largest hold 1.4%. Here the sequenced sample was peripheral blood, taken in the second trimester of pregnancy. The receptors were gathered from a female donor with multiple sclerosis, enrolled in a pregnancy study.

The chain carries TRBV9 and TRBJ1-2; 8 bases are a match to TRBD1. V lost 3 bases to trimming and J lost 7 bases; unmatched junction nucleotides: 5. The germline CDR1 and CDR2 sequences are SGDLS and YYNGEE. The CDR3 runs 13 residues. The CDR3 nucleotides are TGTGCCAGCAGCGCACAGGGGGAGGGTGGCTACACCTTC. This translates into CASSAQGEGGYTF.

As DNA, the CDR3 is TGTGCCAGCTCACCCCCCGGGACAGGTCGGCGCAATCAGCCCCAGCATTTT. This translates into CASSPPGTGRRNQPQHF. This chain uses TRBV18 with TRBJ1-5; 8 nucleotides align to TRBD1. This CDR3 comprises 17 residues. The V and J ends lost 3 bases and 2 bases, in that order; junction bases with no gene match: 9. Germline-derived CDR1 and CDR2 are KGHSH and LQKENI.

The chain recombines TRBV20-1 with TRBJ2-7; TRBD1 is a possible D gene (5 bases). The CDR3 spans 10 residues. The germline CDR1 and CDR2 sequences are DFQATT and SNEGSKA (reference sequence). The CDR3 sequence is CSTGSYEQYF. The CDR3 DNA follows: TGCAGCACAGGATCCTACGAGCAGTACTTC.

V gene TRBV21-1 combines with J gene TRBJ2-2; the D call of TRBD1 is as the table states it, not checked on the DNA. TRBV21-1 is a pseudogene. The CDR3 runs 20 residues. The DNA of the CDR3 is TGTGCCAGCAGCAAACACGTCCCGGGACAGGGTAGGGCGTACACCGGGGAGCTGTTTTTT. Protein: CASSKHVPGQGRAYTGELFF.

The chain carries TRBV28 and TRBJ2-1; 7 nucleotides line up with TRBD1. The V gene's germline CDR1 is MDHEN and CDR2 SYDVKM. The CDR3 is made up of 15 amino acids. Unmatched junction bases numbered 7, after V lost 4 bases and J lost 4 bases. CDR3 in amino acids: CASSSVGTAYNEQFF. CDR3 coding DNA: TGTGCCAGCAGTTCGGTCGGGACAGCTTACAATGAGCAGTTCTTC.